The TCR beta chain described here comes from a study of T cells in Graves' hyperthyroidism and ophthalmopathy. The germline CDR1 and CDR2 sequences are SGHKS and YYEKEE (reference sequence). The CDR3 is made up of 14 amino acids. Trimming removed 4 bases from V and 5 bases from J; junction bases left unmatched: 4. This clonotype was seen repeatedly, ten times or more. From RNA transcripts, TCR beta CDR3 regions were amplified. The TCR CDR3 was amplified in a first-round RT-PCR using the HTBI primer set. A single record per CDR3 protein comes from TCRdb applying MiXCR to the multiplex PCR reads. The repertoire holds more than 450,000 distinct CDR3 sequences, 14% seen once, with approximately 15% in the top ten.

The clonotype originates from a woman aged 40 to 55 with Graves' hyperthyroidism. The source material was blood. The genes are TRBV5-5 and TRBJ2-2; 8 bases line up with TRBD1. As DNA, the CDR3 is TGTGCCAGCAGCAAGGACAGGGCGACCGGGGAGCTGTTTTTT. Translated, it gives CASSKDRATGELFF.